In its sample, the clone carrying this TCR beta chain was seen once. This entry is derived from a study of control samples from healthy donors and cancer patients. Germline V lookup: CDR1 SGHTA, CDR2 FQGNSA. The CDR3 runs 15 residues. The V gene end was trimmed by 4 bases and the J gene end by 5 bases; junction bases not matched to a gene: 9. Clones were read by immunoSEQ multiplex PCR, and TCRdb kept only the in-frame ones, dropping some. Of tens of thousands of clones in the sample, 88% were seen once. Sequenced material: blood. The chain carries TRBV7-2 and TRBJ2-5, with 8 nucleotides matching TRBD1. The source of this sequence is a woman between 65 and 79 years old in good health. The DNA of the CDR3 is TGTGCCAGCAGCTCCAGGACAGGGACGTTGGAGACCCAGTACTTC. Its protein is CASSSRTGTLETQYF.